The rows below give T cell receptor beta chains drawn from one sample of a study of OX40 agonist ivuxolimab in advanced cancers. TCRdb's copy holds only in-frame clones and misses some; the assay was immunoSEQ multiplex PCR. The data show some 98,000 clones, with 93% seen just once and around 0.28% held by the top ten. Material: CD4+ or CD8+ T cells sorted from blood, obtained in a trial of the OX40 agonist ivuxolimab. The receptors were sampled from an adult with an advanced solid tumor such as melanoma, head and neck, liver or kidney cancer. Both conserved end residues are part of each CDR3. A D gene is named only where the DNA matches it firmly. Rows give clone size only sometimes, using once, few, many, or a class for an expanded clone.

V gene	clone size	D gene	J gene	CDR3 protein	CDR3 DNA
TRBV6-1	once	TRBD1	TRBJ1-4	CASSGTGGARSWGKLFF	TGTGCCAGCAGTGGCACAGGGGGCGCACGGTCCTGGGGAAAACTGTTTTTT
TRBV19	-	-	TRBJ1-1	CASSYTTGSNTEAFF	TGTGCCAGTAGTTACACTACAGGGTCCAACACTGAAGCTTTCTTT
TRBV5-4	-	TRBD2	TRBJ2-5	CASSPGAGGDQETQYF	TGTGCCAGCAGCCCCGGAGCGGGAGGCGACCAAGAGACCCAGTACTTC
TRBV28	-	-	TRBJ1-5	CASSLVRTGNQPQHF	TGTGCCAGCAGTTTAGTCAGGACGGGCAATCAGCCCCAGCATTTT
TRBV28	-	-	TRBJ1-1	CASSLDGGYTEAFF	TGTGCCAGCAGTTTAGACGGGGGTTACACTGAAGCTTTCTTT
TRBV9	-	-	TRBJ2-6	CASSVLGWASGANVLTF	TGTGCCAGCAGCGTCCTAGGGTGGGCTTCTGGGGCCAACGTCCTGACTTTC
TRBV10-2	-	-	TRBJ1-5	CASSEYRNSNQPQHF	TGCGCCAGCAGTGAGTATAGAAATAGCAATCAGCCCCAGCATTTT
TRBV28	-	-	TRBJ2-1	CASKGVGGWNEQFF	TGTGCCAGCAAGGGAGTCGGGGGCTGGAATGAGCAGTTCTTC
TRBV2	-	-	TRBJ2-3	CASSYTHRTDTQYF	TGTGCCAGCAGTTATACCCACCGCACAGATACGCAGTATTTT
TRBV19	-	-	TRBJ2-3	CASSIIADTQYF	TGTGCCAGTAGTATTATCGCAGATACGCAGTATTTT
TRBV7-3	once	TRBD1	TRBJ2-1	CASSFTGTGGSEQFF	TGTGCCAGCAGCTTTACGGGAACAGGGGGGTCGGAGCAGTTCTTC
TRBV28	-	-	TRBJ1-5	CASSWTDNQPQHF	TGTGCCAGCAGTTGGACAGACAATCAGCCCCAGCATTTT
TRBV5-1	-	-	TRBJ2-1	CASSLSHTNEQFF	TGCGCCAGCAGCTTGAGTCATACGAATGAGCAGTTCTTC
TRBV7-3	once	TRBD1	TRBJ2-3	CASSFSGTATMHTQYF	TGTGCCAGCAGCTTCTCCGGGACAGCCACCATGCATACGCAGTATTTT
TRBV28	-	TRBD1	TRBJ2-1	CASSPHGQGGLNEQFF	TGTGCCAGCAGTCCCCATGGACAGGGGGGTCTGAATGAGCAGTTCTTC
TRBV6-1	-	-	TRBJ1-1	CASSEAVWGGRTEAFF	TGTGCCAGCAGTGAAGCTGTTTGGGGGGGTAGGACTGAAGCTTTCTTT
TRBV28	-	-	TRBJ2-3	CANSRQSTDTQYF	TGTGCCAACAGCAGACAGAGCACAGATACGCAGTATTTT
TRBV2	-	-	TRBJ2-3	CASSGTFPDTQYF	TGTGCCAGCAGTGGGACATTTCCAGATACGCAGTATTTT
TRBV5-4	-	TRBD1	TRBJ2-1	CASLAHPGQGNNEQFF	TGTGCCAGCCTCGCCCATCCGGGACAGGGCAACAATGAGCAGTTCTTC
TRBV7-6	-	-	TRBJ2-5	CASSLAAPTGMETQYF	TGTGCCAGCAGCTTAGCGGCCCCAACGGGAATGGAGACCCAGTACTTC
TRBV2	once	TRBD1	TRBJ2-7	CASSEWGGTGEYEQYF	TGTGCCAGCAGTGAATGGGGCGGGACAGGGGAATACGAGCAGTACTTC
TRBV12-5	once	TRBD2	TRBJ2-1	CASGLGPAGLPNEQFF	TGTGCTAGTGGTTTGGGTCCGGCGGGACTACCCAATGAGCAGTTCTTC
TRBV28	-	TRBD1	TRBJ2-7	CASWALRTGRNEQYF	TGTGCCAGCTGGGCGCTAAGGACAGGACGGAACGAGCAGTACTTC
TRBV5-1	-	TRBD2	TRBJ2-1	CASSRLAGGSYNEQFF	TGCGCCAGCAGCAGACTAGCGGGTGGCTCCTACAATGAGCAGTTCTTC
TRBV29-1	-	TRBD2	TRBJ2-5	CSGLAGDGETQYF	TGCAGCGGGCTAGCGGGAGATGGAGAGACCCAGTACTTC
TRBV18	-	-	TRBJ2-5	CASSERETQYF	TGTGCCAGCTCAGAAAGAGAGACCCAGTACTTC
TRBV2	-	-	TRBJ1-1	CASSRGLTRTEAFF	TGTGCCAGCAGTCGGGGACTGACGAGGACTGAAGCTTTCTTT